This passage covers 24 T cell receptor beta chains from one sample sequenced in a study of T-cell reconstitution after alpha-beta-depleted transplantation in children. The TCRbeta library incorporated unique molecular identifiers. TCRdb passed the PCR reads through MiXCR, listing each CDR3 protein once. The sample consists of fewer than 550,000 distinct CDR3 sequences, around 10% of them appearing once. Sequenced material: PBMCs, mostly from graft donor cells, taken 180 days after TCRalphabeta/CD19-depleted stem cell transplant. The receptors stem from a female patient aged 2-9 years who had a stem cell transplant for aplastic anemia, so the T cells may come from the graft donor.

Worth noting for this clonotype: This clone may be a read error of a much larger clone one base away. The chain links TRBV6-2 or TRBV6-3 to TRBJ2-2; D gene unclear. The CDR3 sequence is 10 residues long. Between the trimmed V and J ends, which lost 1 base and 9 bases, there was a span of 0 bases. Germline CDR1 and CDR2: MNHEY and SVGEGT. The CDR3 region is CASSYWELFF. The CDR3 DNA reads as TGTGCCAGCAGTTACTGGGAGCTGTTTTTT.

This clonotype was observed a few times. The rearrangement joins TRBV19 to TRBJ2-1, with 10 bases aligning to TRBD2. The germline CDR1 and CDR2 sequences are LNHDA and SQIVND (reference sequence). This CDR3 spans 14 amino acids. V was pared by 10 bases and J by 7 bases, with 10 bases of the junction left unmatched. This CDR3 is CATRGSGRRNEQFF. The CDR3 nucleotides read TGTGCCACGCGGGGTAGCGGGAGGAGAAATGAGCAGTTCTTC.

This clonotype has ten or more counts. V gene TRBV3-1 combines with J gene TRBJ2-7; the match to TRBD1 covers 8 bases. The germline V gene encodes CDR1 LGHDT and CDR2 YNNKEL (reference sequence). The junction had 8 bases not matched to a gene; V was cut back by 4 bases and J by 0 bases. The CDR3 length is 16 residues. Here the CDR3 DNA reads TGTGCCAGCAGCCCAGAGGCAGGGGGCTTCTCCTACGAGCAGTACTTC. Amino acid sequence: CASSPEAGGFSYEQYF.

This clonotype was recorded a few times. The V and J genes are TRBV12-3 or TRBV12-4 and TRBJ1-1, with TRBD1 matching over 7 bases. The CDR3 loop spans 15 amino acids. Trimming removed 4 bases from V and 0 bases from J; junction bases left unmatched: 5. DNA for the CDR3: TGTGCCAGCAGTTGGGACAGCACAATGAACACTGAAGCTTTCTTT. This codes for CASSWDSTMNTEAFF.

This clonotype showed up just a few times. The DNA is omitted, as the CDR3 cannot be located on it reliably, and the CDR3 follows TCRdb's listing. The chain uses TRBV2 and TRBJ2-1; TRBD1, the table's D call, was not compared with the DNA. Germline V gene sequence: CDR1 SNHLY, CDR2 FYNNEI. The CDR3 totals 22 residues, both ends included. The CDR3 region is CASSKGRLYNEQFFGPDNEQFF.

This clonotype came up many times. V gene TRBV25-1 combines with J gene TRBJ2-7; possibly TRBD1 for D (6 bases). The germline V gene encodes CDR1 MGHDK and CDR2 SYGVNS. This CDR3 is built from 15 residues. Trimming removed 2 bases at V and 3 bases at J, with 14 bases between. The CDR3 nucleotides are TGTGCCAGCAGTGAAGTATCAGGGGCCCACTACGAGCAGTACTTC. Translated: CASSEVSGAHYEQYF.

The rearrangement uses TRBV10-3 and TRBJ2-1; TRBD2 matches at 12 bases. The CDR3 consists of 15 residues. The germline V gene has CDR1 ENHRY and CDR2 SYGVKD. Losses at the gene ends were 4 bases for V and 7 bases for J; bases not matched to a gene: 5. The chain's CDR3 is CAISGGTSGRNEQFF. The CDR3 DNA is TGTGCCATCAGTGGGGGGACTAGCGGGCGAAATGAGCAGTTCTTC.

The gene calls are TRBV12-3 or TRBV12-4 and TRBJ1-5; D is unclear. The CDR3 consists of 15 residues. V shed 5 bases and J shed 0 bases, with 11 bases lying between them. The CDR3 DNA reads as TGTGCCAGCAGTCCCTCCCGTCGTAGCAATCAGCCCCAGCATTTT. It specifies CASSPSRRSNQPQHF.

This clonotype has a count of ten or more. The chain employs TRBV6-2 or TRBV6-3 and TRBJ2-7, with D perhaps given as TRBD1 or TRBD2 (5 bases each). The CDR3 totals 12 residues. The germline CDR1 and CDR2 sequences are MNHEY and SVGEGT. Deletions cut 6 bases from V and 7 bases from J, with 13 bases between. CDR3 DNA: TGTGCCAGCAGCCCGGGACGAATGGAGCAGTACGTC. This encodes CASSPGRMEQYV.

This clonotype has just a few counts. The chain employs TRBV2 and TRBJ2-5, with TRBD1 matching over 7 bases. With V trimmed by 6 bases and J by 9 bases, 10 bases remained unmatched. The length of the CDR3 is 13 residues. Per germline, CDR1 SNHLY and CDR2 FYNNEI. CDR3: CASSAQGRGAQYF. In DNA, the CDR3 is TGTGCCAGCAGCGCACAGGGGCGAGGGGCCCAGTACTTC.

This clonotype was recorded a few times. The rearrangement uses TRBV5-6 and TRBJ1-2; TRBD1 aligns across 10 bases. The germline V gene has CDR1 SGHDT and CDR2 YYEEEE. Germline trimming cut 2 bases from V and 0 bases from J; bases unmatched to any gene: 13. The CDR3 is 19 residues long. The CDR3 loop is CASSFLVPGQGMPNYGYTF. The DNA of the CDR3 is TGTGCCAGCAGCTTCCTGGTCCCGGGACAGGGGATGCCTAACTATGGCTACACCTTC.

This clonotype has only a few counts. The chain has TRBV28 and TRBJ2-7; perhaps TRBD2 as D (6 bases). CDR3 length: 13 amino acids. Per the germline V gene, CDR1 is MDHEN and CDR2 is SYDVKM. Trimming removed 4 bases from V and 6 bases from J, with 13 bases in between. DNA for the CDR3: TGTGCCAGCAGTTGGGGCCCCGGGGGCGAGCAGTACTTC. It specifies CASSWGPGGEQYF. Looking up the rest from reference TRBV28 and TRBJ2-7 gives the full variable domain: DVKVTQSSRYLVKRTGEKVFLECVQDMDHENMFWYRQDPGLGLRLIYFSYDVKMKEKGDIPEGYSVSREKKERFSLILESASTNQTSMYLCASSWGPGGEQYFGPGTRLTVT.

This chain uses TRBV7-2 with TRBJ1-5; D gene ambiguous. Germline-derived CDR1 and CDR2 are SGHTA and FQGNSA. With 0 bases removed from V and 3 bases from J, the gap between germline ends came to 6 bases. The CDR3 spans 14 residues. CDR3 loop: CASSLASPNQPQHF. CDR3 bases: TGTGCCAGCAGCTTAGCCAGCCCCAATCAGCCCCAGCATTTT.

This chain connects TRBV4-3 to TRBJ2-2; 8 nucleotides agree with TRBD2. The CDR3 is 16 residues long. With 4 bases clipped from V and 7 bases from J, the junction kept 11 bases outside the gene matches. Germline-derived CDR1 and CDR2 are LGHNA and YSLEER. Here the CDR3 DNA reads TGCGCCAGCAGCCCCGGGTCTAGCGGGTACTTCGGGGAGCTGTTTTTT. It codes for CASSPGSSGYFGELFF.

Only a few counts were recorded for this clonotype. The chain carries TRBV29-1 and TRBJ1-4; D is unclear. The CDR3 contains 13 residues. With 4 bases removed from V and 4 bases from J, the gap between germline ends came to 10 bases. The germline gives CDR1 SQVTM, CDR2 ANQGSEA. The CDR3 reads CSVVSLSNEKLFF. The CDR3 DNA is TGCAGCGTTGTAAGTCTGAGTAATGAAAAACTGTTTTTT.

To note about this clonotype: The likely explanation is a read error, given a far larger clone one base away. CDR3 in amino acids: CASSATNTGELFF. CDR3 in DNA: TGTGCCAGCAGCGCTACGAACACCGGGGAGCTGTTTTTT. The chain links TRBV7-2 to TRBJ2-2; D remains unclear. Germline lookup yields CDR1 SGHTA and CDR2 FQGNSA. Trimming removed 5 bases from V and 0 bases from J, with 4 bases in between. This CDR3 is 13 amino acids long.

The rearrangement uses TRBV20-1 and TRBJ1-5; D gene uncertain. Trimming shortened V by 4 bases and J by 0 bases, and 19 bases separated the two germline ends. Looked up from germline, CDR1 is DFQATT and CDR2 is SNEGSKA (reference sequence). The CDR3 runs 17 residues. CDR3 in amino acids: CSATPGPGTYSNQPQHF. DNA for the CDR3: TGCAGTGCTACGCCCGGACCGGGAACATATAGCAATCAGCCCCAGCATTTT.

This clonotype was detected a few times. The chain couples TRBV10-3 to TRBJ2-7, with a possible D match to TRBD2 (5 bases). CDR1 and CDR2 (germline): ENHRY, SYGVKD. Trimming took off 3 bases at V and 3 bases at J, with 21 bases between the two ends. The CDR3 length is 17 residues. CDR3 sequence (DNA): TGTGCCATCAGTGATTCGATTTTAGGACTTCGGCTCTACGAGCAGTACTTC. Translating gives CAISDSILGLRLYEQYF.

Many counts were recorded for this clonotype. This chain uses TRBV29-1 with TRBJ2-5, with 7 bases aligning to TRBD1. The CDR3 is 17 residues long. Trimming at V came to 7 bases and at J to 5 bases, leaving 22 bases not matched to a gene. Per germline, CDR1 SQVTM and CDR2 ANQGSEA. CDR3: CSAPDRNALQSRETQYF. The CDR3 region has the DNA TGCAGCGCCCCGGACAGGAATGCACTCCAAAGCCGGGAGACCCAGTACTTC.

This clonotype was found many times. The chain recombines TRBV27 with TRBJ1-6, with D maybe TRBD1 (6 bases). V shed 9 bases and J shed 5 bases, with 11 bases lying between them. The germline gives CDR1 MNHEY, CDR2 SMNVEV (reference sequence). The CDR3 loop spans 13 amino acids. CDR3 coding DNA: TGTGCCAGTGGGACATACGATAATTCACCCCTCCACTTT. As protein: CASGTYDNSPLHF.

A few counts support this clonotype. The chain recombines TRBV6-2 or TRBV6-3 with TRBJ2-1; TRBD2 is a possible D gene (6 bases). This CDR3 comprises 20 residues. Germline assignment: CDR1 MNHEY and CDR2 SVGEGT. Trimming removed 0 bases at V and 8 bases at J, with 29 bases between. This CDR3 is CASSYSSTSGSPLLWYEQFF. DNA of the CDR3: TGTGCCAGCAGTTACTCGAGTACCAGCGGGTCCCCTCTACTTTGGTATGAGCAGTTCTTC.

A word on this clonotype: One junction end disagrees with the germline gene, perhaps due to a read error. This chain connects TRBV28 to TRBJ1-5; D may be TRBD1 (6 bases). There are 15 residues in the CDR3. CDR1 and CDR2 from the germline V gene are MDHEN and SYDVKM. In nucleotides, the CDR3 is TGTGCCAGCAGTAAACAGGGACGGAGCAATAAGCCCCAGCATTTT. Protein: CASSKQGRSNKPQHF.

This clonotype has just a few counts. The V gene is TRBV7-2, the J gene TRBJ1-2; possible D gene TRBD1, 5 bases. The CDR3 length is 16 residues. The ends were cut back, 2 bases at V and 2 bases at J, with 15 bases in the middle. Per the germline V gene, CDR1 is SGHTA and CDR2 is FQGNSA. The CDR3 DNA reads TGTGCCAGCAGCTTATGGGGGGGTGCTCTAAACTATGGCTACACCTTC. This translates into CASSLWGGALNYGYTF.

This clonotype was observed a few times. The CDR3 protein is CASSPRGRTYNEQFF. The CDR3 coding sequence is TGTGCCAGCAGCCCTAGGGGGAGGACCTACAATGAGCAGTTCTTC. The rearrangement uses TRBV9 and TRBJ2-1; D possibly matches TRBD1 or TRBD2 (6 bases each). Trimming took off 4 bases at V and 2 bases at J, with 13 bases between the two ends. The CDR3 is 15 residues long. Germline CDR1 is SGDLS and CDR2 is YYNGEE. Supplemented by reference TRBV9 and TRBJ2-1, the full variable domain reads DSGVTQTPKHLITATGQRVTLRCSPRSGDLSVYWYQQSLDQGLQFLIQYYNGEERAKGNILERFSAQQFPDLHSELNLSSLELGDSALYFCASSPRGRTYNEQFFGPGTRLTVL.